This T cell receptor (beta chain) derives from a study of blood T cell repertoires in COVID-19 (dated by TCRdb to 2018 to 2020). About the investigation overall: Samples from collaborators originated in the United States, Italy and Spain and spanned both the acute and convalescent phases of COVID-19. The material from the prospective study consisted of cDNA or gDNA derived from T cells, B-cell-depleted T cells, or PBMCs. The dataset comprised deeply sampled blood TCRbeta repertoires from subjects exposed to, actively infected with, or recovered from COVID-19. The repertoires were released in a freely available public database intended as a resource for research on the immune response to SARS-CoV-2. The samples were drawn from two sources: the first 160 participants of the ongoing ImmuneRACE study, and over 950 subjects contributed by 6 global collaborators. Nearly every sample came with metadata listing a de-identified subject ID, COVID-19 status, age in years and sex. HLA class I and class II types, where available, came from metadata supplied by the sample provider rather than from assay-based typing. What the research found in general, with its limitations: The quantity of clinical and demographic metadata differed by source and by participant and was supplied without curation.

This clone was detected a few times. What this receptor recognizes is not known. One base away there is no much larger clone; base qualities are not given. TCRbeta CDR3 regions were amplified from genomic DNA using the immunoSEQ Assay, a bias-controlled multiplex PCR. Regarding the original processing steps: The number of nucleated cells in each sample was estimated from the amplification of reference gene primers within the assay. To quantify the absolute abundance of each unique TCRbeta CDR3 rearrangement, sequence reads were collapsed and filtered. For each sample, productive Simpson clonality was calculated as the square root of Simpson's diversity index across productive rearrangements. Not all clones reach the TCRdb copy of this immuneACCESS table, which keeps in-frame sequences only. Checked studies attribute under half of the gap to unresolved V genes and leave the rest unexplained. The DNA gave D and trimming, while V, J and clone size come from that table. Within this sample are 150,000 to 200,000 clones, with 65% to 85% of them counted one time only. The ten largest clonotypes hold around 2.4% of the sample.

Based on the germline V gene, the CDR1 and CDR2 sequences are MNHEY and SVGAGI. The CDR3, cysteine through phenylalanine, is 14 amino acids long. Here the CDR3 DNA is all that survives: 42 bases in frame from base 1. Between the V and J ends, shortened by 6 bases and 9 bases respectively, the junction contains 15 bases. Whole blood was collected in K2EDTA tubes by collaborating institutions according to the institutions' own protocols. Collaborator samples were shipped for TCRbeta analysis as frozen whole blood, isolated PBMCs, or DNA extracted from either sample type. Sequenced sample: peripheral blood. This clonotype was sampled from a human donor with acute or convalescent COVID-19. The donor label of this sample is uncertain. The receptor chain draws on TRBV6-5 and TRBJ1-6; the D gene is unclear. Here the CDR3 is given as CASSPDGRVSPLHF. At the DNA level, the sequence is TGTGCCAGCAGCCCGGACGGGAGGGTTTCACCCCTCCACTTT.